Shown below are 21 T cell receptor beta chains from a single sample sequenced in a study of OX40 agonist ivuxolimab in advanced cancers. Profiled with immunoSEQ multiplex PCR; TCRdb holds only in-frame clones, not every one. This table has fewer than 95,000 clones, about 81% appearing once. Sequencing used CD4+ or CD8+ T cells sorted from blood, obtained in a trial of the OX40 agonist ivuxolimab. The source of these receptors is an adult with an advanced solid tumor such as melanoma, head and neck, liver or kidney cancer.

As regards this clone: The junction departs from germline at one end; a sequencing error may be responsible. The chain combines TRBV7-2 with TRBJ2-4; TRBD2 might be the D (5 bases). This CDR3 has 13 amino acids. Germline lookup yields CDR1 SGHTA and CDR2 FQGNSA. The CDR3 DNA reads TGTGCCAGCAGCTTAGAATCGGGCGGGCCCCCGGGGTTC. Translating it yields CASSLESGGPPGF.

The V and J genes are TRBV7-9 and TRBJ2-1, with D perhaps matching TRBD1 (6 bases). This CDR3 has 14 residues. CDR1 and CDR2 (germline): SEHNR, FQNEAQ (reference sequence). V dropped 3 bases and J dropped 8 bases, with 14 bases sitting between them. CDR3 in amino acids: CASSFSRGLHEQFF. The CDR3 nucleotides are TGTGCCAGCAGCTTCAGCAGGGGTCTCCATGAGCAGTTCTTC.

The chain combines TRBV2 with TRBJ2-1, with 9 positions matching TRBD2. This CDR3 region has 15 residues. Germline trimming cut 8 bases from V and 9 bases from J; bases unmatched to any gene: 14. CDR1 is SNHLY and CDR2 is FYNNEI in the germline V gene. This CDR3 is CASSPGLAWGSEQFF. The CDR3 coding sequence is TGTGCCAGCTCTCCGGGACTAGCATGGGGTAGTGAGCAGTTCTTC.

This rearrangement joins TRBV4-1 to TRBJ1-5; 7 positions agree with TRBD1. The CDR3 contains 16 residues. After removal of 0 bases from V and 2 bases from J, the junction contained 4 bases not matched to a gene. Germline loops: CDR1 MGHRA, CDR2 YSYEKL. The CDR3 region has the DNA TGCGCCAGCAGCCAAGACCCCGACAGGGGCAATCAGCCCCAGCATTTT. Translation: CASSQDPDRGNQPQHF.

The chain recombines TRBV7-3 with TRBJ2-1; D gene unclear. The V gene's germline CDR1 is SGHTA and CDR2 FQGTGA. This CDR3 has 14 residues. Between the trimmed V and J ends, which lost 7 bases and 5 bases, there was a span of 15 bases. Written as DNA, the CDR3 is TGTGCCAGCACCTATTGGGGTAATCACAATGAGCAGTTCTTC. Amino acids: CASTYWGNHNEQFF.

The chain is built from TRBV27 and TRBJ2-5; D is perhaps TRBD2 (5 bases). The V end was cut by 2 bases, the J end by 1 base, with 20 bases between. The V gene's germline CDR1 is MNHEY and CDR2 SMNVEV (reference sequence). This CDR3 comprises 18 residues. The CDR3 loop reads CASSLVAPARRGQETQYF. The CDR3 DNA is TGTGCCAGCAGTTTAGTCGCCCCAGCCCGACGGGGCCAAGAGACCCAGTACTTC.

V usage is TRBV11-1 and J usage is TRBJ1-1, with D uncertain. The germline V gene encodes CDR1 SGHAT and CDR2 FQDESV (reference sequence). Trimming took 3 bases from V and 1 from J, leaving 3 bases between them. CDR3 length: 12 residues. CDR3 sequence (DNA): TGTGCCAGCAGCTTCCCGAACACTGAAGCTTTCTTT. Its protein is CASSFPNTEAFF.

The V and J genes are TRBV30 and TRBJ1-6; D is unclear. Per the germline V gene, CDR1 is GTSNPN and CDR2 is SVGIG (reference sequence). Trimming cost V 2 bases and J 0 bases, with 11 bases left between them. The CDR3 covers 16 residues. CDR3: CAWSQTRSSYNSPLHF. The CDR3 DNA follows: TGTGCCTGGAGTCAGACCAGATCCTCCTATAATTCACCCCTCCACTTT.

The chain carries TRBV2 and TRBJ2-1, with D tentatively TRBD2 (6 bases). The germline V gene encodes CDR1 SNHLY and CDR2 FYNNEI. The CDR3 is 12 residues long. The V and J ends lost 4 bases and 9 bases respectively, with 10 bases between them. CDR3 in DNA: TGTGCCAGCAGTGGCGGGACTTTTGAGCAGTTCTTC. Translating it yields CASSGGTFEQFF. The variable domain in full, completed from reference TRBV2 and TRBJ2-1, reads EPEVTQTPSHQVTQMGQEVILRCVPISNHLYFYWYRQILGQKVEFLVSFYNNEISEKSEIFDDQFSVERPDGSNFTLKIRSTKLEDSAMYFCASSGGTFEQFFGPGTRLTVL.

The V and J genes are TRBV2 and TRBJ2-1; 8 nucleotides agree with TRBD1. CDR1 and CDR2 from the germline V gene are SNHLY and FYNNEI. This CDR3 has 15 amino acids. The junction had 9 bases not matched to a gene; V was cut back by 4 bases and J by 7 bases. CDR3 region: CASSVTAGGGNEQFF. CDR3 DNA: TGTGCCAGCAGTGTTACTGCAGGGGGCGGGAATGAGCAGTTCTTC.

The V and J genes are TRBV7-2 and TRBJ2-1; D tentatively reads TRBD1 or TRBD2 (6 bases each). The germline V gene has CDR1 SGHTA and CDR2 FQGNSA. The CDR3 has 13 amino acids. V was shortened by 1 base and J by 9 bases, with 10 bases between the two germline ends. The DNA of the CDR3 is TGTGCCAGCAGCTTAGGGGGGGCGAGTGAGCAGTTCTTC. This encodes CASSLGGASEQFF.

J is TRBJ1-4 and V is TRBV30; 7 nucleotides line up with TRBD1. CDR3 length: 14 amino acids. Germline loops: CDR1 GTSNPN, CDR2 SVGIG (reference sequence). With 4 bases clipped from V and 1 base from J, the junction kept 3 bases outside the gene matches. CDR3 residues: CAWMGQITNEKLFF. The CDR3 nucleotides are TGTGCCTGGATGGGACAGATAACTAATGAAAAACTGTTTTTT.

This clone was counted a few times. V is TRBV11-2 and J is TRBJ1-1; the D gene is possibly TRBD1 (6 bases). The ends were cut back, 5 bases at V and 1 base at J, with 11 bases in the middle. The germline V gene encodes CDR1 SGHAT and CDR2 FQNNGV. CDR3 length: 14 residues. The CDR3 loop is CASSRTGSNTEAFF. Here the CDR3 DNA reads TGTGCCAGCAGCCGCACAGGGTCGAACACTGAAGCTTTCTTT.

This chain links TRBV27 with TRBJ2-6; possible D gene TRBD1, 5 bases. The CDR3 loop spans 15 amino acids. Trimming stripped 3 bases from V and 4 bases from J, with 10 bases between. CDR1 is MNHEY and CDR2 is SMNVEV in the germline V gene (reference sequence). In DNA form, the CDR3 reads TGTGCCAGCAGTTTCTCAGGGTCAGGGGCCAACGTCCTGACTTTC. It translates to CASSFSGSGANVLTF.

V usage is TRBV28 and J usage is TRBJ1-1, with D unresolved. Germline assignment: CDR1 MDHEN and CDR2 SYDVKM. The CDR3 is 13 residues long. V was pared by 2 bases and J by 10 bases, with 14 bases between. The CDR3 here is CASSLIPSSVAFF. For the CDR3, the DNA is TGTGCCAGCAGTTTAATCCCCTCTTCGGTAGCTTTCTTT.

The V call is TRBV18, the J call TRBJ2-2, with 11 positions matching TRBD2. Germline V gene lookup returns CDR1 KGHSH and CDR2 LQKENI. V shed 2 bases, J shed 2 bases, and the junction held 1 base outside the gene matches. CDR3 length: 16 amino acids. The CDR3 DNA reads as TGTGCCAGCTCACCAGGGACTAGCGGAAACACCGGGGAGCTGTTTTTT. It codes for CASSPGTSGNTGELFF.

The chain couples TRBV7-8 to TRBJ1-2; D is undetermined. CDR3 length: 13 residues. Germline CDR1 reads SGHVS; CDR2 reads FQNEAQ. V was pared by 1 base and J by 0 bases, with 3 bases between. This CDR3 is CASSLEANYGYTF. The CDR3 DNA reads TGTGCCAGCAGCTTAGAGGCTAACTATGGCTACACCTTC.

This chain connects TRBV28 to TRBJ2-1; 10 nucleotides agree with TRBD1. The CDR3 is made up of 14 amino acids. CDR1 is MDHEN and CDR2 is SYDVKM in the germline V gene. With V trimmed by 7 bases and J by 7 bases, 7 bases remained unmatched. The CDR3 reads CASIRDRGQNEQFF. The CDR3 DNA reads as TGTGCCAGCATCCGGGACAGGGGTCAAAATGAGCAGTTCTTC.

CDR3 sequence reads: CASSLAPGDLQPQHF. The CDR3 DNA reads TGTGCCAGCAGCTTAGCCCCAGGAGACCTACAGCCCCAGCATTTT. This chain connects TRBV11-2 to TRBJ1-5, with D hard to call. Germline V gene sequence: CDR1 SGHAT, CDR2 FQNNGV. Trimming removed 1 base from V and 7 bases from J, with 14 bases in between. CDR3 length: 15 amino acids.

This sequence joins TRBV29-1 and TRBJ2-5; no clear D gene. Looked up from germline, CDR1 is SQVTM and CDR2 is ANQGSEA. The CDR3 extends over 10 amino acids. The V gene lost 7 bases and the J gene lost 5 bases, with 8 bases spanning the gap. The CDR3: CSGYWETQYF. CDR3 nucleotide sequence: TGCAGCGGGTATTGGGAGACCCAGTACTTC.

This chain joins TRBV7-9 and TRBJ1-2; no clear D. This CDR3 spans 13 amino acids. Trimming removed 3 bases from V and 4 bases from J, with 9 bases in between. The V gene's germline CDR1 is SEHNR and CDR2 FQNEAQ (reference sequence). Here the CDR3 DNA reads TGTGCCAGCAGCTTCGACGGAGCCTATGGCTACACCTTC. It is translated as CASSFDGAYGYTF. The full variable domain, its missing parts supplied by reference TRBV7-9 and TRBJ1-2, is DTGVSQNPRHKITKRGQNVTFRCDPISEHNRLYWYRQTLGQGPEFLTYFQNEAQLEKSRLLSDRFSAERPKGSFSTLEIQRTEQGDSAMYLCASSFDGAYGYTFGSGTRLTVV.